This TCR beta chain was found in a study of spatial heterogeneity in lung cancer. Overall study context: In the raw reads, each unique TCR and UMI combination was present more than ten times on average.

Study-wide points: Intratumoral expanded alpha and beta TCR counts were found to track tumor mutation counts. Approximate estimated coverage of tumor T cells amounted to about 7% for alpha and 13% for beta chains.

Each CDR3 protein is one row after TCRdb ran MiXCR on the 5' RACE reads. Among 8,900 or so distinct CDR3 sequences, around 8.7% were seen once, and the ten largest hold around 13%. Germline V gene data show CDR1 as SGHTA and CDR2 as FQGNSA. CDR3 length: 15 amino acids. V lost 3 bases and J 0 bases, leaving 9 bases between the germline ends. This sample's time point: sample taken at primary tumor resection. Donors were roughly 72 untreated early-stage non-small cell lung cancer patients. This clonotype appeared many times. Its cognate antigen is unknown. The chain links TRBV7-2 to TRBJ1-5; no firm D call. The receptor's source is a female donor with early-stage non-small cell lung cancer. The sequencing here drew on lung tumor tissue, taken at surgery. CDR3 nucleotide sequence: TGTGCCAGCAGCTTCGGAGGGATTAGCAATCAGCCCCAGCATTTT. It encodes CASSFGGISNQPQHF.